This T cell receptor (beta chain) was found in a study of blood T cell repertoires in COVID-19. Study summary: Samples representing acute and convalescent COVID-19 were sourced from the United States, Italy and Spain. Sources were T cells, B-cell-depleted T cells, or PBMCs; the material itself was cDNA or gDNA.

Original analysis: Reference gene primer amplification gave nucleated cell count estimates. Profiled with immunoSEQ multiplex PCR; TCRdb holds only in-frame clones, not every one. For V, J and clone size, that table is used; D and trimming come from the DNA. The data contain 350,000 to 450,000 clones, around 87% of them singletons. There are 14 residues in the CDR3. Germline CDR1 reads MNHEY; CDR2 reads SVGAGI. After removal of 5 bases from V and 7 bases from J, the junction contained 4 bases not matched to a gene. The TCR originated in a human donor in a cohort sampled during active COVID-19. The chain links TRBV6-5 to TRBJ2-4; 11 nucleotides line up with TRBD2. The sample was peripheral blood. CDR3: CASSPGTSGNIQYF. As DNA, the CDR3 is TGTGCCAGCAGTCCAGGGACTAGCGGCAACATTCAGTACTTC.